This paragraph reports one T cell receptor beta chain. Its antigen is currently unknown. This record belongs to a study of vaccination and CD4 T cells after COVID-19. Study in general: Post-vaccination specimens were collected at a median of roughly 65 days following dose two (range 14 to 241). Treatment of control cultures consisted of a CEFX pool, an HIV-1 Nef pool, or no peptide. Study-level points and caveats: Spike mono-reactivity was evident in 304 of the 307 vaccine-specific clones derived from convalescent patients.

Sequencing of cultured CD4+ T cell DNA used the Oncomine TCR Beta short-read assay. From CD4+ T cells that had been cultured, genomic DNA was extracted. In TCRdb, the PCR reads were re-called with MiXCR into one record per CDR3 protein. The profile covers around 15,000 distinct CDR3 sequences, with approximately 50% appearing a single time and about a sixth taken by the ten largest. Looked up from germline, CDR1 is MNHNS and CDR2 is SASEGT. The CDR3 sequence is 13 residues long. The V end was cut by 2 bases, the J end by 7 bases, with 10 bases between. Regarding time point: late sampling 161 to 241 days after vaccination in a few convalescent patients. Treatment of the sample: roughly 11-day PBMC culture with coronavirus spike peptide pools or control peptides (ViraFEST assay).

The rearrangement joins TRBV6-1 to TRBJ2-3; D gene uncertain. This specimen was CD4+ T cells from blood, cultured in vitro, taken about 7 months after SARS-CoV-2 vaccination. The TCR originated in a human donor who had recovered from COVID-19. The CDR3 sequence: CASSEYLDYTQYF. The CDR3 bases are TGTGCCAGCAGTGAATACCTTGACTATACGCAGTATTTT.